Listed below are T cell receptor beta chains from one sample, sequenced in a study of cytomegalovirus exposure and HLA in healthy donors. Profiling relied on immunoSEQ multiplex PCR, and the TCRdb table lists in-frame clones only, not all of them. Seen here are 100,000 to 140,000 clones, 65% to 85% observed once, and the top ten hold approximately 2%. Sample: PBMCs. The source of these receptors is a young man in good health and CMV-seronegative. Both conserved end residues are trimmed from each CDR3.

j_call | v_call | cdr3_aa
- | TRBV7-2 | ASSPGTGAYEQY
TRBJ2-1 | TRBV6-5 | ASSYGGNEQF
TRBJ2-7 | TRBV6-1 | ASSLEEGSYEQY
TRBJ1-1 | TRBV7-9 | ASSSGGTEAF
TRBJ1-2 | TRBV6-1 | AVGGAGLGGGYT
TRBJ2-3 | TRBV7-3 | ASSLTAGAADTQY
TRBJ1-1 | TRBV10-2 | ASTARGRGGTEAF
TRBJ2-7 | TRBV9 | ASSPSGGAHEQY
TRBJ1-5 | TRBV6-1 | ASIVGRGQPQH
TRBJ1-1 | TRBV5-8 | ASTPGWENTEAF
TRBJ2-3 | TRBV29-1 | SVDAGGAIDTQY
TRBJ2-2 | TRBV2 | ASSDVTSRRLF
TRBJ2-7 | TRBV5-5 | ASSLGGGRGAYEQY